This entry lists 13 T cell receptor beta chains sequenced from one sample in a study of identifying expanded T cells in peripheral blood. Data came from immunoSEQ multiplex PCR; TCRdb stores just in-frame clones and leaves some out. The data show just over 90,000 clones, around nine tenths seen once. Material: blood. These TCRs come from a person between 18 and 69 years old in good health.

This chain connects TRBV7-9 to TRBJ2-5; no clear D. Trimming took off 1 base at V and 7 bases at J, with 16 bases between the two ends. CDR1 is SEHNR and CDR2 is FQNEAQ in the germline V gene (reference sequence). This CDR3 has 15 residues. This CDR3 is CASSLGHTEASTQYF. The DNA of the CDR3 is TGTGCCAGCAGCTTAGGTCACACGGAAGCTTCGACCCAGTACTTC.

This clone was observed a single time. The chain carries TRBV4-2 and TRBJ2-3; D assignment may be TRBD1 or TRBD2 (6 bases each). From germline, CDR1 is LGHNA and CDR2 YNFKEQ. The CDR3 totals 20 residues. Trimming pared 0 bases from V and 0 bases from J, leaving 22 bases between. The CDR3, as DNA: TGTGCCAGCAGCCAAGAAAGGGGGAGGATTCAACTTATTAGCACAGATACGCAGTATTTT. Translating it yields CASSQERGRIQLISTDTQYF.

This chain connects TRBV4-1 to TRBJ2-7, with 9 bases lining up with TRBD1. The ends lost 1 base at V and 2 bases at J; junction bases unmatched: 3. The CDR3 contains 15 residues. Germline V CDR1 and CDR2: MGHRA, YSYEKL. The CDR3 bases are TGCGCCAGCAGCCAAGGGGGGACAGGGACCTACGAGCAGTACTTC. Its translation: CASSQGGTGTYEQYF.

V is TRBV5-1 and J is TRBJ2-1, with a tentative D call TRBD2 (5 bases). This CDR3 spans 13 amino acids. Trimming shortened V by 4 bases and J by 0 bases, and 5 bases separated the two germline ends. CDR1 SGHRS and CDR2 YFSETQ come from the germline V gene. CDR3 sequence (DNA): TGCGCCAGCAGCGGGAGCTCCTACAATGAGCAGTTCTTC. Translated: CASSGSSYNEQFF.

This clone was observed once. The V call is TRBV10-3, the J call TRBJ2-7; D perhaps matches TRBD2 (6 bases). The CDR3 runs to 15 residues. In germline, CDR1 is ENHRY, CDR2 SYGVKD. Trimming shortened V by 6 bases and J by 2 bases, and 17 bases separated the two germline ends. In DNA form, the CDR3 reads TGTGCCATCAGCCCGATAGGGACTGAAACCTACGAGCAGTACTTC. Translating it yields CAISPIGTETYEQYF.

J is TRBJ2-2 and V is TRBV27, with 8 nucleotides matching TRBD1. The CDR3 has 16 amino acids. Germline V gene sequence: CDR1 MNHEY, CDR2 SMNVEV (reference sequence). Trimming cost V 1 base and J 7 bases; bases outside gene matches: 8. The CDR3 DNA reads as TGTGCCAGCAGTTTATTTAGGACAGGGACAGTCGGGGAGCTGTTTTTT. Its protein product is CASSLFRTGTVGELFF.

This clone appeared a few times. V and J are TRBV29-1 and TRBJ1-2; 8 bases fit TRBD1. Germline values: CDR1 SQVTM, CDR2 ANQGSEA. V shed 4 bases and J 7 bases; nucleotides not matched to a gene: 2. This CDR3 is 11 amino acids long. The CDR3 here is CSVVQGGGYTF. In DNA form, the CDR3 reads TGCAGCGTTGTACAGGGGGGTGGCTACACCTTC. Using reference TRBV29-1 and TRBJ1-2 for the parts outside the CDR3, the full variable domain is SAVISQKPSRDICQRGTSLTIQCQVDSQVTMMFWYRQQPGQSLTLIATANQGSEATYESGFVIDKFPISRPNLTFSTLTVSNMSPEDSSIYLCSVVQGGGYTFGSGTRLTVV.

The CDR3, as DNA: TGTGCCAGCAGTGCCCGGGACAGCTTCTATAGCAATCAGCCCCAGCATTTT. It codes for CASSARDSFYSNQPQHF. This chain connects TRBV2 to TRBJ1-5; 7 nucleotides agree with TRBD1. The CDR3 is made up of 17 amino acids. V dropped 4 bases and J dropped 0; count of bases not matched to a gene: 9. Germline CDR1 and CDR2: SNHLY and FYNNEI.

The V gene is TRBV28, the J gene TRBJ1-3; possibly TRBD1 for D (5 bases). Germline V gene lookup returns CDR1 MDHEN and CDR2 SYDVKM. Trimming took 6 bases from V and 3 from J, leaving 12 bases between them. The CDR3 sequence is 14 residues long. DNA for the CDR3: TGTGCCAGCAGGATAGGGGAAAATGGAAACACCATATATTTT. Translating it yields CASRIGENGNTIYF.

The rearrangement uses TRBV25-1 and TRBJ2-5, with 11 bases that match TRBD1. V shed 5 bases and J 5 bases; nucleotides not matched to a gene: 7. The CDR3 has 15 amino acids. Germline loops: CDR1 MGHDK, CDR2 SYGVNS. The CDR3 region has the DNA TGTGCCAGCAGTCCTGGACAGGGGGCTTTTGAGACCCAGTACTTC. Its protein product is CASSPGQGAFETQYF.

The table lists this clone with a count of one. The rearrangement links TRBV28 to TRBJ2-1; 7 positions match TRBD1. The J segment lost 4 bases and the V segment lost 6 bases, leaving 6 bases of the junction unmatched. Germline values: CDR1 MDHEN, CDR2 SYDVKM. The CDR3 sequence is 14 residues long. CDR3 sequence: CASRQRDSYNEQFF. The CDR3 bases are TGTGCCAGCAGGCAAAGGGACAGTTACAATGAGCAGTTCTTC.

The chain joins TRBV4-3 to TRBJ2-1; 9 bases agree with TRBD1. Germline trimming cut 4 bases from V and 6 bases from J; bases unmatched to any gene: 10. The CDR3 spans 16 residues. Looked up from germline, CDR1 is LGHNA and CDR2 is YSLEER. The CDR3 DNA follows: TGCGCCAGCAGCCGAGTACCCGGGACAGGGACCAATGAGCAGTTCTTC. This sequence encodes CASSRVPGTGTNEQFF.

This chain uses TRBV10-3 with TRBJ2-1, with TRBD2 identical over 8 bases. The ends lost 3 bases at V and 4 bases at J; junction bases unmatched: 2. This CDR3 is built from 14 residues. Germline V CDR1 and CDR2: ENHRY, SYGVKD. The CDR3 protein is CAISELAAYNEQFF. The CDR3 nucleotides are TGTGCCATCAGTGAACTAGCGGCTTACAATGAGCAGTTCTTC.